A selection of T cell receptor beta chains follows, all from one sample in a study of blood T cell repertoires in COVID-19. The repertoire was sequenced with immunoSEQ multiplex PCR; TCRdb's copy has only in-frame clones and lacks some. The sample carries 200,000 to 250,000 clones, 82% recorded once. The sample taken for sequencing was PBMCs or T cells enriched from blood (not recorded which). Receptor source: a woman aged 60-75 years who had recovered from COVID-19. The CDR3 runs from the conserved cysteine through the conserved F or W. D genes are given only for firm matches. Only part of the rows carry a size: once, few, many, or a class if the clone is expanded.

TGCAGCGTGAAAGGAGGGGGCAGGGGGGAGCTGTTTTTT | CSVKGGGRGELFF | TRBV29-1 | . | TRBJ2-2 | .
TGTGCCAGTAGTATCTTGAGGGTCACAGATACGCAGTATTTT | CASSILRVTDTQYF | TRBV19 | . | TRBJ2-3 | .
TGTGCCAGCAGCTTCCAGGGTTCAGATACGCAGTATTTT | CASSFQGSDTQYF | TRBV11-3 | . | TRBJ2-3 | .
TGTGCCAGTAGTACTCCGGGGGGGGTCACAGATACGCAGTATTTT | CASSTPGGVTDTQYF | TRBV19 | . | TRBJ2-3 | TRBD2
TGTGCCAGCAGCAAACGACGGGACAGGGTTGTCGGGGAGCTGTTTTTT | CASSKRRDRVVGELFF | TRBV9 | . | TRBJ2-2 | TRBD1
TGTGCCAGCAGCCAAAAGGGGGACACGGGAAGATACCAAGAGACCCAGTACTTC | CASSQKGDTGRYQETQYF | TRBV3-1/TRBV3-2 | . | TRBJ2-5 | .
TGCGCCAGCAGCTTGGATGCGACGGAGAATAATTCACCCCTCCACTTT | CASSLDATENNSPLHF | TRBV5-1 | . | TRBJ1-6 | .
TGTGCCAGCAGTGTAGGGACAGGGGGGACTGGCTACACCTTC | CASSVGTGGTGYTF | TRBV2 | . | TRBJ1-2 | TRBD1
TGTGCCAGCAGCGCGATAGACAGGCCCAATGAAAAACTGTTTTTT | CASSAIDRPNEKLFF | TRBV5-6 | . | TRBJ1-4 | .
TGCAGCGCCGGCGACCCAGGGAACACTGAAGCTTTCTTT | CSAGDPGNTEAFF | TRBV29-1 | once | TRBJ1-1 | .
TGCGCCAGCAGCCAAGGGACTAGCGGGGCTTGGGGGAATGAGCAGTTCTTC | CASSQGTSGAWGNEQFF | TRBV4-3 | . | TRBJ2-1 | TRBD2
TGTGCCAGCAGTTACAGGGGCATAGATCGTGAAGCTTTCTTT | CASSYRGIDREAFF | TRBV11-3 | . | TRBJ1-1 | TRBD1
TGTGCCAGCAGTGAAGTGCGCCCAACTAATGAAAAACTGTTTTTT | CASSEVRPTNEKLFF | TRBV6-1 | . | TRBJ1-4 | .
TGTGCCAGCAGCTGGGGACAGGAGGAGACCCAGTACTTC | CASSWGQEETQYF | TRBV5-6 | . | TRBJ2-5 | TRBD1
TGTGCCAGCACCCTTGAAGGCAGGGGAGATCGGCACTTC | CASTLEGRGDRHF | TRBV5-6 | . | TRBJ2-7 | .
TGCGCCAGCAGCTTGGAATCGGGACAGGGGGGCTATGGCTACACCTTC | CASSLESGQGGYGYTF | TRBV5-1 | . | TRBJ1-2 | TRBD1
TGTGCCAGCTCACCCCTAGATACGCAGTATTTT | CASSPLDTQYF | TRBV18 | once | TRBJ2-3 | .
TGTGCCAGCAGCTTGAACCCTACTAGCTCCGAGCAGTTCTTC | CASSLNPTSSEQFF | TRBV11-3 | once | TRBJ2-1 | .
TGCAGCGTGGTGACACAGGGGGCTCAGCAGTACTTC | CSVVTQGAQQYF | TRBV29-1 | few | TRBJ2-7 | TRBD1
TGTGCCAGCAGCCTAGGACAACGCGGTCAGCCCCAGCATTTT | CASSLGQRGQPQHF | TRBV5-5 | . | TRBJ1-5 | .
TGCGCCAGCAGCCAAACCGCAGGGGTGAGCAATCAGCCCCAGCATTTT | CASSQTAGVSNQPQHF | TRBV4-1 | . | TRBJ1-5 | .
TGTGCCTGGAGTAAGGGGTACGAGCAGTACTTC | CAWSKGYEQYF | TRBV30 | . | TRBJ2-7 | .
TGTGCCAGCAGTCCGAGACAGGAACTTAACACTGAAGCTTTCTTT | CASSPRQELNTEAFF | TRBV6-5 | . | TRBJ1-1 | .
TGTGCCAGTAAAGGAGGGGAGTCCATTAAGCGGGGCTACACCTTC | CASKGGESIKRGYTF | TRBV27 | . | TRBJ1-2 | .
TGTGCCAGCAGGGCGCAGGGGGGTGAAAAACTGTTTTTT | CASRAQGGEKLFF | TRBV7-9 | . | TRBJ1-4 | TRBD1
TGTGCCAGTAGTTTGCAGGCCTTTGCCTATGGCTACACCTTC | CASSLQAFAYGYTF | TRBV19 | few | TRBJ1-2 | .
TGTGCCAGCAGTACGATGGGGGGCTCCTACAATGAGCAGTTCTTC | CASSTMGGSYNEQFF | TRBV6-4 | . | TRBJ2-1 | .
TGTGCCAGTAGGACAGGGTTTCAGCCCCAGCATTTT | CASRTGFQPQHF | TRBV19 | many | TRBJ1-5 | TRBD1
TGCGCCAGCAGCTTGGCAGGGGGACTTGAGCAGTTCTTC | CASSLAGGLEQFF | TRBV5-1 | . | TRBJ2-1 | .
TGTGCCAGCAGGTGGGACAGTTCGTACACCGGGGAGCTGTTTTTT | CASRWDSSYTGELFF | TRBV6-5 | . | TRBJ2-2 | TRBD1
TGCGCCAGCAGCCAAGCCCATACCCGGGAGAAGGAAAACATTCAGTACTTC | CASSQAHTREKENIQYF | TRBV4-3 | . | TRBJ2-4 | .
TGTGCCAGCAGTTACTCTGCACAGGGACAGGGTGGCTACACCTTC | CASSYSAQGQGGYTF | TRBV6-5 | . | TRBJ1-2 | TRBD1
TGTGCCAGCAGTTTATCCGAAGGGGACACCATATATTTT | CASSLSEGDTIYF | TRBV12-3/TRBV12-4 | . | TRBJ1-3 | .
TGTGCCAGCAGCCATAAAGGGACAGGTAACACTGAAGCTTTCTTT | CASSHKGTGNTEAFF | TRBV4-2 | . | TRBJ1-1 | TRBD1
TGTGCCAGCAGCCTATCGGCGGGGGGCCTCCCCTACACTGAAGCTTTCTTT | CASSLSAGGLPYTEAFF | TRBV28 | . | TRBJ1-1 | .
TGTGCCAGTACCTGGGACAGGGGGTTACTAAACTATGGCTACACCTTC | CASTWDRGLLNYGYTF | TRBV19 | few | TRBJ1-2 | TRBD1
TGTGCCAGCAGCCCTCAGGGCGGCACCGGGGAGCTGTTTTTT | CASSPQGGTGELFF | TRBV6-2/TRBV6-3 | . | TRBJ2-2 | .
TGTGCCAGTAGTATAACAGGGGGCCGGCAGCCCCAGCATTTT | CASSITGGRQPQHF | TRBV19 | . | TRBJ1-5 | TRBD1
TGTGCCAGCAGCGTCGGAGGTACCTATGAAAAACTGTTTTTT | CASSVGGTYEKLFF | TRBV11-2 | . | TRBJ1-4 | .
TGTGCCAGTAGTACGACAGGGAGGACGGCACCCCTCCACTTT | CASSTTGRTAPLHF | TRBV19 | once | TRBJ1-6 | TRBD1
TGTGCCAGCAGCTTAAACCACGACAGGGGCTATGGCTACACCTTC | CASSLNHDRGYGYTF | TRBV7-3 | . | TRBJ1-2 | TRBD1
TGTGCCAGCAGCTTAGCGGGAGCCACTGAAGCTTTCTTT | CASSLAGATEAFF | TRBV7-8 | few | TRBJ1-1 | .
TGTGCCAGCAGTTTAACGTGGGAGGGCCTAGGCGAGCAGTACTTC | CASSLTWEGLGEQYF | TRBV27 | . | TRBJ2-7 | TRBD2
TGCGCCAGCAGCTTGGTCGGCCGCCTGGAGAATGAAAAACTGTTTTTT | CASSLVGRLENEKLFF | TRBV5-1 | . | TRBJ1-4 | .
TGTGCCAGCAGCCACAGCCTCTCGGGGGGGATATATGGCTACACCTTC | CASSHSLSGGIYGYTF | TRBV4-2 | . | TRBJ1-2 | .
TGTGCCAGCAGTCCCTCGGCCACTAGCGGGGCCTACAATGAGCAGTTCTTC | CASSPSATSGAYNEQFF | TRBV11-2 | . | TRBJ2-1 | TRBD2
TGTGCCAGCTCGTTTATAGCCCCCGGGGAGCTGTTTTTT | CASSFIAPGELFF | TRBV7-2 | . | TRBJ2-2 | .
TGTGCCAGCAGCCCCGGGGGTGAGGGTGAAAAACTGTTTTTT | CASSPGGEGEKLFF | TRBV11-2 | . | TRBJ1-4 | .
TGTGCCAGCAGCTTAAGCGGAAAAACCGGGGAGCTGTTTTTT | CASSLSGKTGELFF | TRBV5-8 | . | TRBJ2-2 | .
TGTGCCAGCAGCTGGGACAGGTCAGAGCAGTACTTC | CASSWDRSEQYF | TRBV7-9 | few | TRBJ2-7 | TRBD1
TGTGCCAGCTCACCACCGGCCAGGGTGGACGAGCAGTTCTTC | CASSPPARVDEQFF | TRBV18 | few | TRBJ2-1 | .
TGTGCCAGCAGTTACTCGAGGCCCCAGGGGGGCGAAAAACTGTTTTTT | CASSYSRPQGGEKLFF | TRBV6-5 | . | TRBJ1-4 | TRBD1
TGTGCCAGCAGTTACCTCGACAGGGGAGGTTACGAGCAGTACTTC | CASSYLDRGGYEQYF | TRBV6-2/TRBV6-3 | . | TRBJ2-7 | TRBD1
TGTGCCAGCTCACCCCTCGACACAGGCAACACCGGGGAGCTGTTTTTT | CASSPLDTGNTGELFF | TRBV18 | . | TRBJ2-2 | .
TGCGCCAGCAGTGGGCAGGGATACACTGAAGCTTTCTTT | CASSGQGYTEAFF | TRBV10-1 | . | TRBJ1-1 | .